The 22 T cell receptor beta chains below all came from one sample that was sequenced in a study of blood T cell repertoires in COVID-19. Assay used: immunoSEQ multiplex PCR; TCRdb lists only in-frame clones, some missing. The data contain about 110,000 clones, roughly four fifths of them singletons. The sequenced sample was peripheral blood. These receptors all come from a man between 70 and 80 years old with active or convalescent COVID-19.

This clone was counted ten times or more. The chain recombines TRBV7-9 with TRBJ2-7, with D perhaps matching TRBD1 (6 bases). The length of the CDR3 is 13 residues. The V gene's germline CDR1 is SEHNR and CDR2 FQNEAQ (reference sequence). V shed 5 bases and J shed 6 bases, with 14 bases lying between them. The CDR3 DNA reads TGTGCCAGCAGCCACTGGACAGACGGCGAGCAGTACTTC. Its protein product is CASSHWTDGEQYF.

In the case of this clone: At one end the junction does not follow the germline gene, possibly because of a read error. This sequence joins TRBV7-7 and TRBJ2-5; D is possibly TRBD1 (6 bases). Germline lookup yields CDR1 SSHAT and CDR2 FNYEAQ (reference sequence). The CDR3 runs 13 residues. This chain's CDR3 is CASSLDRTETQYF. The CDR3 bases are TGTGCTAGCAGCTTAGACAGGACGGAGACCCAGTACTTC.

This clone was seen more than once but under ten times. The chain has TRBV24-1 and TRBJ1-6; tentative D call: TRBD1 (5 bases). Germline V lookup: CDR1 KGHDR, CDR2 SFDVKD. The V gene lost 2 bases and the J gene lost 0 bases, with 19 bases spanning the gap. There are 20 residues in the CDR3. The CDR3 sequence is CATSDSSDGAGGSYNSPLHF. CDR3 coding DNA: TGTGCCACCAGTGATTCTTCGGACGGGGCGGGGGGCTCCTATAATTCACCCCTCCACTTT.

This clone was observed once. The V and J genes are TRBV27 and TRBJ2-1; TRBD2 matches 11 bases. CDR3 length: 16 residues. The germline CDR1 and CDR2 sequences are MNHEY and SMNVEV (reference sequence). The V and J ends lost 6 bases and 7 bases, in that order; junction bases with no gene match: 11. The CDR3 here is CASRPKLAGVVNEQFF. As DNA, the CDR3 is TGTGCCAGCAGACCCAAACTAGCGGGAGTAGTTAATGAGCAGTTCTTC.

This clone was counted a single time. V usage is TRBV28 and J usage is TRBJ1-1; D perhaps matches TRBD1 (6 bases). Between the trimmed V and J ends, which lost 5 bases and 6 bases, there was a span of 19 bases. CDR1 is MDHEN, CDR2 SYDVKM, per germline. The CDR3 sequence is 15 residues long. This CDR3 reads CASSLLHTGYPEAFF. The DNA of the CDR3 is TGTGCCAGCAGTCTCCTCCACACAGGGTACCCTGAAGCTTTCTTT.

The chain recombines TRBV6-5 with TRBJ1-2, with TRBD1 matching 8 bases. With 8 bases clipped from V and 4 bases from J, the junction kept 6 bases outside the gene matches. The CDR3 loop spans 13 amino acids. Per the germline V gene, CDR1 is MNHEY and CDR2 is SVGAGI. DNA of the CDR3: TGTGCCAGCGCGGACAGGGAGATCTATGGCTACACCTTC. Protein sequence: CASADREIYGYTF.

The chain uses TRBV14 and TRBJ2-1; 10 nucleotides align to TRBD2. The J segment lost 6 bases and the V segment lost 3 bases, leaving 2 bases of the junction unmatched. Per germline, CDR1 SGHDN and CDR2 FVKESK. The CDR3 runs 14 residues. The CDR3 region has the DNA TGTGCCAGCAGCCATTCTAGCGGGAGCAATGAGCAGTTCTTC. Protein product: CASSHSSGSNEQFF.

The sample holds a few counts of this clone. The chain recombines TRBV4-1 with TRBJ1-2; 8 nucleotides align to TRBD1. The germline CDR1 and CDR2 sequences are MGHRA and YSYEKL. The CDR3 is 15 residues long. V trimming: 1 base; J trimming: 8 bases; junction bases outside the gene matches: 9. This CDR3 is CASSQVGQGIGGYTF. The CDR3 region has the DNA TGCGCCAGCAGCCAAGTTGGACAGGGAATTGGCGGCTACACCTTC.

This sequence joins TRBV5-4 and TRBJ2-3; 13 bases line up with TRBD2. Losses at the gene ends were 2 bases for V and 4 bases for J; bases not matched to a gene: 4. CDR3 length equals 16 residues. Germline loops: CDR1 SGHNT, CDR2 YYREEE (reference sequence). The CDR3 nucleotides are TGTGCCAGCAGCTTTACTAGCGGGAGGGCAGCAGATACGCAGTATTTT. It yields the protein CASSFTSGRAADTQYF.

The rearrangement joins TRBV2 to TRBJ2-4; TRBD2 agrees at 7 bases. The J segment lost 9 bases and the V segment lost 4 bases, leaving 9 bases of the junction unmatched. Germline V lookup: CDR1 SNHLY, CDR2 FYNNEI. CDR3 length: 14 residues. CDR3 in DNA: TGTGCCAGCAGTGGGGGAGGGAAGGGCCCCATTCAGTACTTC. It is translated as CASSGGGKGPIQYF.

The chain combines TRBV28 with TRBJ1-1; no reliable D call. Deletions cut 4 bases from V and 1 base from J, with 13 bases between. Per the germline V gene, CDR1 is MDHEN and CDR2 is SYDVKM. This CDR3 has 15 amino acids. The CDR3 sequence: CASSWFQRRNTEAFF. The CDR3 coding sequence is TGTGCCAGCAGTTGGTTCCAACGGAGGAACACTGAAGCTTTCTTT. Combining the CDR3 with reference TRBV28 and TRBJ1-1 gives the whole variable domain DVKVTQSSRYLVKRTGEKVFLECVQDMDHENMFWYRQDPGLGLRLIYFSYDVKMKEKGDIPEGYSVSREKKERFSLILESASTNQTSMYLCASSWFQRRNTEAFFGQGTRLTVV.

This rearrangement joins TRBV7-6 to TRBJ2-7; the D gene is possibly TRBD2 (6 bases). Germline V gene lookup returns CDR1 SGHVS and CDR2 FNYEAQ. The V gene lost 5 bases and the J gene lost 0 bases, with 8 bases spanning the gap. The CDR3 extends over 13 amino acids. CDR3 nucleotides: TGTGCCAGCAGCCGACTAGGCTCCTACGAGCAGTACTTC. Translation: CASSRLGSYEQYF. Combining the CDR3 with reference TRBV7-6 and TRBJ2-7 gives the whole variable domain GAGVSQSPRYKVTKRGQDVALRCDPISGHVSLYWYRQALGQGPEFLTYFNYEAQQDKSGLPNDRFSAERPEGSISTLTIQRTEQRDSAMYRCASSRLGSYEQYFGPGTRLTVT.

The V gene is TRBV3-1 (or the pseudogene TRBV3-2), the J gene TRBJ2-5, with 8 bases lining up with TRBD2. V gave up 8 bases and J gave up 1 base; unmatched junction bases: 12. The CDR3 runs 16 residues. CDR1 and CDR2 from the germline V gene are LGHDT and YNNKEL (reference sequence). The CDR3, as DNA: TGTGCCAGCGGCCCCCGAGCGGGGGCCTTCCAAGAGACCCAGTACTTC. The encoded protein is CASGPRAGAFQETQYF.

The chain is built from TRBV19 and TRBJ1-5; TRBD1 matches at 9 bases. Germline-derived CDR1 and CDR2 are LNHDA and SQIVND (reference sequence). This CDR3 region has 19 residues. V shed 4 bases and J 2 bases; nucleotides not matched to a gene: 15. CDR3 protein: CASSKGSRTGARGNQPQHF. DNA of the CDR3: TGTGCCAGTAGTAAGGGCTCACGGACAGGGGCGAGGGGCAATCAGCCCCAGCATTTT.

J is TRBJ1-2 and V is TRBV2; 7 nucleotides line up with TRBD1. The germline V gene has CDR1 SNHLY and CDR2 FYNNEI. The V and J ends lost 2 bases and 4 bases, in that order; junction bases with no gene match: 13. This CDR3 has 17 residues. The CDR3 coding sequence is TGTGCCAGCAGTGAACGGGACAGCCCAGGAACAGGCTATGGCTACACCTTC. Translated: CASSERDSPGTGYGYTF.

V is TRBV11-1 and J is TRBJ2-3; TRBD2 matches at 10 bases. The germline gives CDR1 SGHAT, CDR2 FQDESV (reference sequence). The CDR3 extends over 15 amino acids. V dropped 4 bases and J dropped 0; count of bases not matched to a gene: 1. The CDR3 here is CASSSSGSSTDTQYF. Here the CDR3 DNA reads TGTGCCAGCAGCTCTAGCGGGAGTAGCACAGATACGCAGTATTTT.

The chain combines TRBV18 with TRBJ2-3; weak D call: TRBD2 (5 bases). The CDR3 length is 14 residues. Trimming took off 3 bases at V and 6 bases at J, with 13 bases between the two ends. Germline V CDR1 and CDR2: KGHSH, LQKENI. The DNA of the CDR3 is TGTGCCAGCTCACCGGACTCCCTGGAGGATACGCAGTATTTT. This encodes CASSPDSLEDTQYF.

The chain uses TRBV3-1 (or the pseudogene TRBV3-2) and TRBJ1-5, with 11 bases matching TRBD1. CDR3 length: 16 residues. V shed 3 bases, J shed 3 bases, and the junction held 4 bases outside the gene matches. Germline lookup yields CDR1 LGHDT and CDR2 YNNKEL (reference sequence). Here the CDR3 reads CASSQGTGGFNQPQHF. CDR3 DNA sequence: TGTGCCAGCAGCCAGGGGACAGGGGGATTCAATCAGCCCCAGCATTTT.

The rearrangement links TRBV28 to TRBJ1-1, with 7 bases aligning to TRBD1. The CDR3 spans 15 residues. The junction had 6 bases not matched to a gene; V was cut back by 4 bases and J by 1 base. Germline CDR1 MDHEN, CDR2 SYDVKM. CDR3 loop: CASSSTGTENTEAFF. The CDR3 bases are TGTGCCAGCAGTTCTACCGGGACAGAGAACACTGAAGCTTTCTTT.

The chain carries TRBV6-6 and TRBJ2-3; 8 bases align to TRBD2. Looked up from germline, CDR1 is MNHNY and CDR2 is SVGAGI (reference sequence). The CDR3 is 16 amino acids. The V gene end was trimmed by 0 bases and the J gene end by 3 bases; junction bases not matched to a gene: 5. In DNA form, the CDR3 reads TGTGCCAGCAGTTACTCGCGCCCGGGGGGGACAGATACGCAGTATTTT. This translates into CASSYSRPGGTDTQYF.

The J gene is TRBJ1-2, the V gene TRBV3-1 (or the pseudogene TRBV3-2); D ambiguous. Looked up from germline, CDR1 is LGHDT and CDR2 is YNNKEL (reference sequence). There are 12 residues in the CDR3. Trimming stripped 4 bases from V and 8 bases from J, with 11 bases between. CDR3 in DNA: TGTGCCAGCAGCCTCGGGGAGGGAGGCTACACCTTC. Translation gives CASSLGEGGYTF.

This sequence joins TRBV14 and TRBJ1-2, with D tentatively TRBD1 (6 bases). This CDR3 has 15 residues. The V end lost 4 bases, the J end lost 4 bases, and 16 bases lay between the germline ends. Looked up from germline, CDR1 is SGHDN and CDR2 is FVKESK. CDR3 amino acids: CASSPRATTGYGYTF. CDR3 DNA sequence: TGTGCCAGCAGCCCTCGGGCCACGACAGGCTATGGCTACACCTTC.